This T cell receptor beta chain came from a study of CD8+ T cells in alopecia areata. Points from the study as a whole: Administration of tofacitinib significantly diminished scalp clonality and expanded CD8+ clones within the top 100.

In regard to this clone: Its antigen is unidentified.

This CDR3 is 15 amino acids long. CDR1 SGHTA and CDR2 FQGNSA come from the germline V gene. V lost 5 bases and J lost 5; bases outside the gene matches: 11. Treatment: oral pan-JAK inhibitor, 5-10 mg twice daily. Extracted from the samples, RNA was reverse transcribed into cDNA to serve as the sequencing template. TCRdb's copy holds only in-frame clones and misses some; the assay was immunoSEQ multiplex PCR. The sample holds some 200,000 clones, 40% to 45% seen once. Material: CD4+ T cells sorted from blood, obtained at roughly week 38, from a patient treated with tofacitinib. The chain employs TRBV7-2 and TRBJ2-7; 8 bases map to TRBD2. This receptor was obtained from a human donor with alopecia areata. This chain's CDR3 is CASSPRSGSMDEQYF. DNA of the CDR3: TGTGCCAGCAGCCCAAGAAGCGGGAGTATGGACGAGCAGTACTTC.